The 8 T cell receptor beta chains given below trace back to one sample, sequenced in a study of T cell repertoires in cytomegalovirus infection. TCRdb re-analysed the reads in MiXCR, keeping a single row per CDR3 protein. Among over 200,000 distinct CDR3 sequences listed, roughly 13% were seen once. Sequencing used PBMCs. These receptors were collected from a human donor in good health (CMV status not recorded). Some clones in this sample may be carry-over from other donors' samples.

In its sample, this clonotype was seen many times. This rearrangement joins TRBV11-1 to TRBJ2-7, with D possibly TRBD1 on 6 matching bases. V was trimmed by 2 bases and J by 0 bases, leaving 17 bases between them. Looked up from germline, CDR1 is SGHAT and CDR2 is FQDESV (reference sequence). CDR3 length: 17 amino acids. The CDR3, as DNA: TGTGCCAGCAGCTTAAGAGGCAGGGGATTGAGCTCCTACGAGCAGTACTTC. Translation gives CASSLRGRGLSSYEQYF.

This clonotype was counted ten times or more. This chain connects TRBV7-2 to TRBJ2-6; 10 nucleotides match TRBD1. The trim removed 5 bases at V and 4 bases at J, leaving 5 bases unmatched. Germline V gene sequence: CDR1 SGHTA, CDR2 FQGNSA. This CDR3 has 16 amino acids. CDR3 in DNA: TGTGCCAGCAGCGCGACAGGGGGCACCGGGGCCAACGTCCTGACTTTC. Its translation: CASSATGGTGANVLTF.

This rearrangement joins TRBV7-3 to TRBJ2-6, with D maybe TRBD2 (5 bases). The V end was cut by 7 bases, the J end by 4 bases, with 11 bases between. The CDR3 sequence is 14 residues long. Germline-derived CDR1 and CDR2 are SGHTA and FQGTGA. The chain's CDR3 is CASNPGRGANVLTF. CDR3 DNA: TGTGCCAGCAACCCGGGGAGAGGGGCCAACGTCCTGACTTTC.

This clonotype appeared many times. The V and J genes are TRBV29-1 and TRBJ1-1; TRBD1 aligns across 7 bases. V was clipped by 2 bases and J by 5 bases; unmatched bases: 5. The germline CDR1 and CDR2 sequences are SQVTM and ANQGSEA. The CDR3 covers 13 residues. CDR3 nucleotides: TGCAGCGTTGAACAGGGGGGGGGAACTGAAGCTTTCTTT. It specifies CSVEQGGGTEAFF.

This clonotype was counted at least ten times. This chain connects TRBV7-2 to TRBJ1-2; 7 bases fit TRBD1. V was clipped by 5 bases and J by 10 bases; unmatched bases: 7. CDR3 size: 12 residues. Germline loops: CDR1 SGHTA, CDR2 FQGNSA. The DNA for the CDR3 is TGTGCCAGCAGCGCTCGACAGGGAGACTACACCTTC. Translation gives CASSARQGDYTF.

This clonotype was observed many times. This chain connects TRBV28 to TRBJ2-3, with 9 bases fitting TRBD2. The CDR3 runs 12 residues. The V gene's germline CDR1 is MDHEN and CDR2 SYDVKM. The CDR3 DNA reads TGTGCTACGGGACTAGCCTTGGGTACGCAGTATTTT. Translation: CATGLALGTQYF.

This clonotype appeared a few times. This sequence joins TRBV28 and TRBJ2-7, with no clear D. The length of the CDR3 is 13 residues. V lost 6 bases and J 2 bases, leaving 11 bases between the germline ends. Looked up from germline, CDR1 is MDHEN and CDR2 is SYDVKM. The DNA for the CDR3 is TGTGCCAGCAGGACTCCCTCAACCTACGAGCAGTACTTC. As protein: CASRTPSTYEQYF.

This clonotype was detected only a few times. The chain carries TRBV7-9 and TRBJ2-2; 7 positions match TRBD1. V shed 5 bases, J shed 0 bases, and the junction held 6 bases outside the gene matches. The CDR3 runs 16 residues. The V gene's germline CDR1 is SEHNR and CDR2 FQNEAQ (reference sequence). The CDR3 coding sequence is TGTGCCAGCAGCGCCCCCGGGACAGCGAACACCGGGGAGCTGTTTTTT. This translates into CASSAPGTANTGELFF.